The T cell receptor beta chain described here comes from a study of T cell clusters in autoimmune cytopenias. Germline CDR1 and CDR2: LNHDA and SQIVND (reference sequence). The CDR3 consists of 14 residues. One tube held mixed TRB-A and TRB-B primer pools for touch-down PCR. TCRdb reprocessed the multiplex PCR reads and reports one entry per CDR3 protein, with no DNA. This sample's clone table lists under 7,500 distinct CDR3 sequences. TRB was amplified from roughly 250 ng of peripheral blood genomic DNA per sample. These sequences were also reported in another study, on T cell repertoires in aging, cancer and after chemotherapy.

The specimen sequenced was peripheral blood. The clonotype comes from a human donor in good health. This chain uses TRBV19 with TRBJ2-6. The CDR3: CASSTHSGANVLTF. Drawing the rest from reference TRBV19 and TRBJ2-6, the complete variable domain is DGGITQSPKYLFRKEGQNVTLSCEQNLNHDAMYWYRQDPGQGLRLIYYSQIVNDFQKGDIAEGYSVSREKKESFPLTVTSAQKNPTAFYLCASSTHSGANVLTFGAGSRLTVL.